A single sample is the source of the 5 T cell receptor beta chains below, sequenced in a study of beta chain features in type 1 diabetes. Investigators reverse transcribed all isolated RNA, so they sequenced expressed TCRB transcripts. Generated by immunoSEQ multiplex PCR, the TCRdb table keeps only in-frame clones and is missing some. Counted here are about 620,000 clones, roughly a sixth occurring once; the ten biggest clones make up approximately 0.099%. Sequencing was carried out using naive CD4+ T cells from blood. These receptors all stem from a man aged 18-30 years in good health.

This clone was observed a handful of times. The chain has TRBV15 and TRBJ2-7; maybe TRBD2 (5 bases). The germline V and J ends were trimmed by 8 bases and 3 bases, with 8 bases remaining between them. Germline loops: CDR1 LNHNV, CDR2 YYDKDF (reference sequence). The CDR3 consists of 11 residues. CDR3 in amino acids: CATREYYEQYF. In nucleotides, the CDR3 is TGTGCCACCCGGGAATACTACGAGCAGTACTTC.

V usage is TRBV5-8 and J usage is TRBJ1-1; D is undetermined. Between the trimmed V and J ends, which lost 1 base and 1 base, there was a span of 11 bases. This CDR3 has 15 amino acids. Germline loops: CDR1 SGHTS, CDR2 YDEGEE. The CDR3 nucleotides are TGTGCCAGCAGCTTGTTTAACAGCCGGAACACTGAAGCTTTCTTT. Translated, it gives CASSLFNSRNTEAFF.

Only a few counts were recorded for this clone. The chain couples TRBV25-1 to TRBJ2-3; a weak D match, TRBD2 (5 bases). The CDR3 consists of 16 residues. V was shortened by 5 bases and J by 1 base, with 16 bases between the two germline ends. Germline-derived CDR1 and CDR2 are MGHDK and SYGVNS. CDR3 bases: TGTGCCAGCAGTAGAGGGCGAGTAGTAGGCACAGATACGCAGTATTTT. Protein product: CASSRGRVVGTDTQYF.

This clone was detected a few times. The rearrangement joins TRBV21-1 to TRBJ2-7. TRBV21-1 constitutes a pseudogene. The length of the CDR3 is 13 residues. The chain's CDR3 is CASSTWFGYEQYF. CDR3 DNA sequence: TGTGCCAGCAGCACCTGGTTTGGTTACGAGCAGTACTTC.

In this sample, this clone turned up a few times. V and J are TRBV15 and TRBJ2-5, with TRBD2 identical over 9 bases. Germline CDR1 is LNHNV and CDR2 is YYDKDF (reference sequence). This CDR3 comprises 20 residues. The trim removed 1 base at V and 0 bases at J, leaving 15 bases unmatched. CDR3 sequence: CATSRGHSGGLPRYQETQYF. CDR3 DNA sequence: TGTGCCACCAGCAGAGGCCATAGCGGGGGACTTCCTAGGTACCAAGAGACCCAGTACTTC.